This T cell receptor (beta chain) was documented in a study of patients and donors after allogeneic stem cell transplantation. One entry per CDR3 protein results from TCRdb running MiXCR on the RT-PCR reads. The table records some 880,000 distinct CDR3 sequences, approximately 18% of them present only once. The source is a human donor who was either an allogeneic HSCT recipient or a stem cell or donor lymphocyte infusion donor (not recorded which). It is not recorded whose cells these are; they may come from a transplant donor. The sample taken for sequencing was blood, either unsorted or a sorted T cell fraction (not recorded which).

The DNA of the CDR3 is TGTGCCAGCAGCTTCCAGACAGGGAAGGCCACTGAAGCTTTCTTT. Translating gives CASSFQTGKATEAFF. This chain joins TRBV7-6 and TRBJ1-1, with 7 bases fitting TRBD1. Trimming took 3 bases from V and 4 from J; bases not matched to a gene: 8. The CDR3 sequence is 15 residues long. CDR1 and CDR2 from the germline V gene are SGHVS and FNYEAQ.